These 13 T cell receptor beta chains share one sample of origin, sequenced in a study of blood T cell repertoires in COVID-19. Assay: immunoSEQ multiplex PCR; the TCRdb copy retains only in-frame clones and omits some. Counted here are tens of thousands of clones, 80% to 95% occurring once; the ten biggest clones make up under 0.6%. The sequencing input was peripheral blood. All receptors derive from a man aged 50 to 59 with COVID-19, enrolled during active disease.

The chain links TRBV2 to TRBJ2-3, with D maybe TRBD2 (5 bases). V shed 6 bases and J shed 0 bases, with 13 bases lying between them. Per germline, CDR1 SNHLY and CDR2 FYNNEI. This CDR3 comprises 15 residues. The CDR3 here is CASSQGLISTDTQYF. The CDR3 region has the DNA TGTGCCAGCAGCCAAGGACTGATCAGCACAGATACGCAGTATTTT.

The gene calls are TRBV12-3 or TRBV12-4 and TRBJ2-7; weak D call: TRBD2 (5 bases). The CDR3 is 12 amino acids. Trimming removed 3 bases from V and 6 bases from J, with 9 bases in between. The CDR3 DNA sequence: TGTGCCAGCAGTTTGGGAGTCAGCGAGCAGTACTTC. Its protein is CASSLGVSEQYF.

The chain joins TRBV6-2 or TRBV6-3 to TRBJ2-7, with 7 positions matching TRBD1. The length of the CDR3 is 13 residues. The V gene end was trimmed by 2 bases and the J gene end by 11 bases; junction bases not matched to a gene: 9. CDR1 is MNHEY, CDR2 SVGEGT, per germline. In DNA, the CDR3 is TGTGCCAGCAGTTACGTAGCAGGGGGATTTAAGTACTTC. Encoded protein: CASSYVAGGFKYF.

This chain links TRBV7-9 with TRBJ2-1; the match to TRBD2 covers 13 bases. Germline CDR1 and CDR2: SEHNR and FQNEAQ (reference sequence). Germline trimming cut 8 bases from V and 5 bases from J; bases unmatched to any gene: 3. The CDR3 length is 14 residues. CDR3 protein: CASLLAGGDNEQFF. The DNA of the CDR3 is TGTGCCAGCCTACTAGCGGGAGGGGACAATGAGCAGTTCTTC. Complete variable domain (other parts from reference TRBV7-9 and TRBJ2-1): DTGVSQNPRHKITKRGQNVTFRCDPISEHNRLYWYRQTLGQGPEFLTYFQNEAQLEKSRLLSDRFSAERPKGSFSTLEIQRTEQGDSAMYLCASLLAGGDNEQFFGPGTRLTVL.

This sequence joins TRBV19 and TRBJ1-2; possibly TRBD1 for D (5 bases). Germline CDR1 is LNHDA and CDR2 is SQIVND (reference sequence). The CDR3 is 14 residues long. Trimming took 1 base from V and 5 from J, leaving 11 bases between them. For the CDR3, the DNA is TGTGCCAGTAGTATAGGGACGGGGGATTATGGCTACACCTTC. Its translation is CASSIGTGDYGYTF.

This chain joins TRBV5-5 and TRBJ1-1; 8 bases line up with TRBD1. Germline-derived CDR1 and CDR2 are SGHKS and YYEKEE (reference sequence). V shed 0 bases and J 11 bases; nucleotides not matched to a gene: 6. There are 13 residues in the CDR3. The CDR3 sequence is CASSLAAGGGAFF. CDR3 bases: TGTGCCAGCAGCTTGGCGGCAGGGGGCGGTGCTTTCTTT.

The chain joins TRBV4-1 to TRBJ2-1; 13 bases are a match to TRBD2. The CDR3 is 16 amino acids. The V gene end was trimmed by 4 bases and the J gene end by 6 bases; junction bases not matched to a gene: 6. CDR1 and CDR2 (germline): MGHRA, YSYEKL. CDR3 nucleotides: TGCGCCAGCAGCCCGAATGGACTAGCGGGGGCCAATGAGCAGTTCTTC. Protein product: CASSPNGLAGANEQFF.

This clone was recorded once. V usage is TRBV28 and J usage is TRBJ2-5; 12 nucleotides agree with TRBD2. V was clipped by 6 bases and J by 4 bases; unmatched bases: 12. CDR1 MDHEN and CDR2 SYDVKM come from the germline V gene. CDR3 size: 17 residues. CDR3 DNA: TGTGCCAGCAGATCAACTAGCGGGAGGACAGACCGAGAGACCCAGTACTTC. Translated: CASRSTSGRTDRETQYF.

The chain recombines TRBV7-2 with TRBJ2-5; D possibly corresponds to TRBD2 (5 bases). The CDR3 length is 17 residues. V lost 1 base to trimming and J lost 2 bases, with 17 bases between them. Per germline, CDR1 SGHTA and CDR2 FQGNSA. The CDR3 here is CASSLVHRRARQETQYF. The CDR3 DNA is TGTGCCAGCAGCTTAGTTCATAGGCGGGCCCGACAAGAGACCCAGTACTTC.

In the case of this clone: A read error may account for a junction end that differs from germline. The V gene is TRBV3-1 (or the pseudogene TRBV3-2), the J gene TRBJ2-3; D might be TRBD2 (5 bases). Germline CDR1 reads LGHDT; CDR2 reads YNNKEL (reference sequence). There are 17 residues in the CDR3. The CDR3 loop is CAGSQRLSGPSTDTQYF. Written as DNA, the CDR3 is TGTGCCGGCAGCCAAAGGCTAAGCGGACCTAGCACAGATACGCAGTATTTT.

This clone appeared once. The chain couples TRBV29-1 to TRBJ2-5, with 9 nucleotides matching TRBD1. Unmatched junction bases numbered 1, after V lost 3 bases and J lost 2 bases. Germline-derived CDR1 and CDR2 are SQVTM and ANQGSEA. There are 13 residues in the CDR3. The CDR3 sequence: CSVEGQGQETQYF. The CDR3 coding sequence is TGCAGCGTTGAGGGACAGGGTCAAGAGACCCAGTACTTC.

The rearrangement joins TRBV2 to TRBJ2-7, with TRBD2 matching over 12 bases. This CDR3 spans 14 amino acids. Germline lookup yields CDR1 SNHLY and CDR2 FYNNEI. The V segment lost 6 bases and the J segment 3 bases; nucleotides outside the gene matches: 3. CDR3 DNA sequence: TGTGCCAGCAGCGGGACTAGCGGGTTCTACGAGCAGTACTTC. This translates into CASSGTSGFYEQYF. Supplemented by reference TRBV2 and TRBJ2-7, the full variable domain reads EPEVTQTPSHQVTQMGQEVILRCVPISNHLYFYWYRQILGQKVEFLVSFYNNEISEKSEIFDDQFSVERPDGSNFTLKIRSTKLEDSAMYFCASSGTSGFYEQYFGPGTRLTVT.

The V gene is TRBV2, the J gene TRBJ2-1; TRBD2 is a possible D gene (6 bases). The CDR3 runs 14 residues. V shed 7 bases and J shed 3 bases, with 13 bases lying between them. From germline, CDR1 is SNHLY and CDR2 FYNNEI. The CDR3 sequence: CASNVGGYYNEQFF. The CDR3 DNA is TGTGCCAGCAACGTCGGGGGATACTACAATGAGCAGTTCTTC.